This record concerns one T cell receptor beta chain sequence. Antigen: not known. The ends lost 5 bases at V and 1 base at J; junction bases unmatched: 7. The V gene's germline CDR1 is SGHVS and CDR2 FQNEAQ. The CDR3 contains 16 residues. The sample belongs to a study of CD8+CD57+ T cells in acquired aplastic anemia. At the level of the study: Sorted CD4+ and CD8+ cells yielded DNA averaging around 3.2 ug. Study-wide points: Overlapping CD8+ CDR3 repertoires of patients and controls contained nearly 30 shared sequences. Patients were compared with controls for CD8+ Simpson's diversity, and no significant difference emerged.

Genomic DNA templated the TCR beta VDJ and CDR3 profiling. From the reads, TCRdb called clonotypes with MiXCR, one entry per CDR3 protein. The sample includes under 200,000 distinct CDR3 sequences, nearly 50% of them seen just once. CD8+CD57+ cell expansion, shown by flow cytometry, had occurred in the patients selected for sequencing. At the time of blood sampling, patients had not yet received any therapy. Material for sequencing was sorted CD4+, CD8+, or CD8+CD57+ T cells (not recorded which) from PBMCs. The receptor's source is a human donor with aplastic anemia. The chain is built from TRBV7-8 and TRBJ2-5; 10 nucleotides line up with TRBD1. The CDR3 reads CASSLRTGGGQETQYF. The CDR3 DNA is TGTGCCAGCAGCCTTCGGACAGGGGGAGGCCAAGAGACCCAGTACTTC.